Below are 5 T cell receptor beta chains sequenced from a single sample in a study of cytomegalovirus exposure and HLA in healthy donors. Repertoires were generated with immunoSEQ multiplex PCR, while TCRdb's copy carries only in-frame clones and drops some. The top ten clones hold 1% to 1.2% of a sample with approximately 220,000 clones, just over 90% of them seen once. What was sequenced was PBMCs. All receptors come from a woman aged 18-29 years in good health and CMV-seronegative.

The chain is built from TRBV15 and TRBJ2-3; 10 positions agree with TRBD2. The CDR3 contains 19 residues. Germline V gene data show CDR1 as LNHNV and CDR2 as YYDKDF (reference sequence). V trimming: 1 base; J trimming: 5 bases; junction bases outside the gene matches: 15. Written as DNA, the CDR3 is TGTGCCACCAGCAGAGGGGAGAGGAGGGCTAGCGGGAGTAGAGATACGCAGTATTTT. Translated: CATSRGERRASGSRDTQYF. Looking up the rest from reference TRBV15 and TRBJ2-3 gives the full variable domain: DAMVIQNPRYQVTQFGKPVTLSCSQTLNHNVMYWYQQKSSQAPKLLFHYYDKDFNNEADTPDNFQSRRPNTSFCFLDIRSPGLGDTAMYLCATSRGERRASGSRDTQYFGPGTRLTVL.

The rearrangement joins TRBV6-1 to TRBJ2-1; D is possibly TRBD2 (5 bases). V dropped 10 bases and J dropped 2 bases, with 18 bases sitting between them. The CDR3 extends over 15 amino acids. Looked up from germline, CDR1 is MNHNS and CDR2 is SASEGT. CDR3 sequence: CATLNPGITYNEQFF. The DNA of the CDR3 is TGTGCCACCCTGAATCCGGGGATTACCTACAATGAGCAGTTCTTC.

This chain connects TRBV18 to TRBJ1-1; 8 bases agree with TRBD1. Germline lookup yields CDR1 KGHSH and CDR2 LQKENI. With V trimmed by 3 bases and J by 2 bases, 2 bases remained unmatched. The CDR3 covers 14 residues. This CDR3 is CASSPDRANTEAFF. The CDR3 DNA follows: TGTGCCAGCTCACCGGACAGGGCCAACACTGAAGCTTTCTTT.

This clone was observed a single time. This chain joins TRBV5-5 and TRBJ2-5, with D possibly being TRBD1 (5 bases). The V and J ends lost 1 base and 1 base respectively, with 14 bases between them. This CDR3 has 16 amino acids. Germline lookup yields CDR1 SGHKS and CDR2 YYEKEE (reference sequence). CDR3 coding DNA: TGTGCCAGCAGCTTGTGGAGCGACAGATTCCAAGAGACCCAGTACTTC. Protein product: CASSLWSDRFQETQYF.

The chain has TRBV27 and TRBJ2-1, with TRBD2 matching 9 bases. Germline V gene lookup returns CDR1 MNHEY and CDR2 SMNVEV (reference sequence). The V segment lost 7 bases and the J segment 8 bases; nucleotides outside the gene matches: 15. The CDR3 is made up of 16 amino acids. The CDR3 loop is CASTPVGGRALDEQFF. In nucleotides, the CDR3 is TGTGCCAGCACCCCCGTCGGCGGGAGGGCCCTAGATGAGCAGTTCTTC.